These T cell receptor beta chains were read from a single sample in a study of shared clonotypes between healthy human individuals. The repertoire was sequenced with immunoSEQ multiplex PCR; TCRdb's copy has only in-frame clones and lacks some. The table lists 110,000 or so clones, under 70% of them singletons. The source material was memory CD8+ T cells sorted from blood. All receptors come from a woman in her twenties or thirties in good health. Both conserved end residues are trimmed from each CDR3. D genes are given only for firm matches. Clone size is given for some rows only: seen once, a few or many times, or a class if the clone is expanded.

d_call	clone_size	v_call	cdr3_aa
.	.	TRBV6-5	ASSYGQDNQPQH
.	.	TRBV4-1	ASSQDAVGQY
TRBD1	.	TRBV25-1	ASSESRDSSYEQY
TRBD2	.	TRBV11-2	ASSLEGGLAIVVSYNEQF
.	.	TRBV7-3	ASSPLRTGEQF
TRBD2	once	TRBV5-1	ASSLTLAGGTGELF
.	.	TRBV7-9	ASSLPGEGTQY
.	.	TRBV25-1	ASSAQVIYQETQY
TRBD1	.	TRBV14	ASSRDRGVPGYT
TRBD1	.	TRBV28	ASSRTGGGEKLF
.	.	TRBV6-5	ASSSYYEQY
.	few	TRBV30	AWSVSGVEQY
.	.	TRBV11-2	ASSLVPLGGEH
.	.	TRBV30	AWSPRPEANEQF
.	many	TRBV15	ATSGERGGGETQY
TRBD1	.	TRBV10-1	ASSAQGSLEAF
.	few	TRBV15	ATSRATEGNEQY
.	.	TRBV29-1	SVEQGSTGANVLT
TRBD2	few	TRBV28	ASTRGGVGYEQY
TRBD2	few	TRBV6-1	ASSVLAGGADTQY
TRBD1	.	TRBV25-1	ASSDVQTGQRYEQY
.	.	TRBV11-2	ASSLDAGYQPQH
.	.	TRBV2	ASSDVRETEAF
.	.	TRBV7-9	ASRNYRDYEQY
.	few	TRBV6-1	ASSGNSGANVLT
.	.	TRBV7-6	ASSFQRDSYEQY
TRBD1	.	TRBV6-5	ASSRQGEGSYEQY
.	.	TRBV27	ASSLSPTYEQY
TRBD1	few	TRBV7-3	ASSLDRTGICIEPQH